This is a list of T cell receptor beta chains from one sample in a study of blood T cell repertoires in COVID-19. Measured with immunoSEQ multiplex PCR; TCRdb has only the in-frame clones, and not every one. The data show more than 400,000 clones, with 75% to 90% seen just once and 0.7% held by the top ten. Input material: PBMCs or T cells enriched from blood (not recorded which). The receptors come from a woman under 30 who had recovered from COVID-19. Each CDR3 is given with its conserved first and last residue. Each record gives: V gene, clone size, J gene, D gene, CDR3 protein, CDR3 DNA. D genes are given only for firm matches. Clone sizes are given selectively: once, few, many, or a class where the clone is expanded.

TRBV19	NA	TRBJ2-3	TRBD1	CASSTRTGDGTDTQYF	TGTGCCAGTAGTACCCGGACAGGGGACGGCACAGATACGCAGTATTTT
TRBV7-8	NA	TRBJ2-5	NA	CASSLLNTGLQETQYF	TGTGCCAGCAGCTTACTAAATACAGGCCTCCAAGAGACCCAGTACTTC
TRBV3-1/TRBV3-2	NA	TRBJ1-2	NA	CASSQTGQLANYGYTF	TGTGCCAGCAGCCAAACGGGACAACTAGCTAACTATGGCTACACCTTC
TRBV5-6	NA	TRBJ2-3	NA	CASSLVPTSTDTQYF	TGTGCCAGCAGCTTGGTACCGACAAGCACAGATACGCAGTATTTT
TRBV7-3	NA	TRBJ2-2	NA	CASSPGFSGELFF	TGTGCCAGCAGCCCGGGGTTCTCCGGGGAGCTGTTTTTT
TRBV7-6	NA	TRBJ2-5	NA	CASSLDRSQETQYF	TGTGCCAGCAGCTTAGACAGATCCCAAGAGACCCAGTACTTC
TRBV28	NA	TRBJ1-5	NA	CASSSRFEPQHF	TGTGCCAGCAGCTCCAGGTTTGAGCCCCAGCATTTT
TRBV2	NA	TRBJ2-7	TRBD2	CASSRTTSVGYEQYF	TGTGCCAGCAGTCGGACGACTAGCGTCGGCTACGAGCAGTACTTC
TRBV2	NA	TRBJ1-5	TRBD1	CASSLPGQGENQPQHF	TGTGCCAGCAGTCTACCGGGACAGGGGGAAAATCAGCCCCAGCATTTT
TRBV29-1	NA	TRBJ1-1	NA	CSVELQTVRKAFF	TGCAGCGTTGAGTTACAGACGGTTAGGAAGGCTTTCTTT
TRBV28	NA	TRBJ2-1	NA	CATYQWQVLKKDEQFF	TGTGCCACCTACCAGTGGCAGGTACTTAAGAAGGATGAGCAGTTCTTC
TRBV18	NA	TRBJ1-3	NA	CASSPTGSRSGNTIYF	TGTGCCAGCTCACCCACAGGGTCCCGCTCTGGAAACACCATATATTTT
TRBV19	NA	TRBJ2-4	NA	CASSSPGEVKNIQYF	TGTGCCAGTAGTTCTCCAGGGGAAGTCAAAAACATTCAGTACTTC
TRBV2	NA	TRBJ2-5	TRBD2	CASRSSGGLQETQYF	TGTGCCAGCAGGTCTAGCGGGGGGCTCCAAGAGACCCAGTACTTC
TRBV29-1	NA	TRBJ2-1	TRBD1	CSERTGADNEQFF	TGCAGCGAAAGGACAGGGGCTGACAATGAGCAGTTCTTC
TRBV19	NA	TRBJ2-7	NA	CASSSGEFYEQYF	TGTGCCAGTAGTTCTGGAGAGTTCTACGAGCAGTACTTC
TRBV4-1	once	TRBJ1-4	NA	CASSPRLPTNEKLFF	TGCGCCAGCAGCCCGCGTCTACCTACTAATGAAAAACTGTTTTTT
TRBV19	once	TRBJ1-4	NA	CASSIAPGAATNEKLFF	TGTGCCAGTAGTATAGCTCCAGGGGCAGCAACTAATGAAAAACTGTTTTTT
TRBV6-5	NA	TRBJ2-1	NA	CASSRDRSGYEQFF	TGTGCCAGCTCTCGAGACAGGTCGGGATATGAGCAGTTCTTC
TRBV19	few	TRBJ1-4	TRBD1	CASSTTGSGEKLFF	TGTGCCAGTAGTACGACAGGGTCGGGCGAAAAACTGTTTTTT
TRBV10-2	NA	TRBJ1-1	TRBD1	CASHPTGRAFF	TGCGCCAGCCACCCGACAGGGAGAGCTTTCTTT
TRBV30	NA	TRBJ1-5	NA	CAWSQRGSSNQPQHF	TGTGCCTGGAGTCAGCGGGGTTCTAGCAATCAGCCCCAGCATTTT
TRBV28	NA	TRBJ1-2	NA	CASSPQNYGYTF	TGTGCCAGCAGCCCCCAAAACTATGGCTACACCTTC
TRBV29-1	NA	TRBJ2-3	TRBD2	CSVGRGGSDTQYF	TGCAGCGTTGGGCGGGGAGGGTCAGATACGCAGTATTTT
TRBV18	NA	TRBJ1-1	TRBD1	CASSQTTGSAEAFF	TGTGCCAGCTCCCAAACGACAGGGTCAGCTGAAGCTTTCTTT
TRBV19	NA	TRBJ2-1	NA	CASSIAPQAEQFF	TGTGCCAGTAGTATCGCCCCCCAGGCGGAGCAGTTCTTC
TRBV28	NA	TRBJ1-1	NA	CASSLRGRALNDEAFF	TGTGCCAGCAGTTTAAGGGGTAGGGCGTTGAACGATGAAGCTTTCTTT
TRBV7-3	few	TRBJ1-3	TRBD1	CASSPTGDSGNTIYF	TGTGCCAGCAGCCCAACAGGGGACTCTGGAAACACCATATATTTT
TRBV11-3	NA	TRBJ2-3	NA	CASSLGLESTDTQYF	TGTGCCAGCAGCTTAGGTCTTGAGAGCACAGATACGCAGTATTTT
TRBV10-1	NA	TRBJ2-3	TRBD2	CASSETSGSEIDTQYF	TGCGCCAGCAGTGAGACTAGCGGGTCCGAAATAGATACGCAGTATTTT
TRBV7-9	NA	TRBJ2-4	TRBD2	CASSDLLAGGSLAKNIQYF	TGTGCCAGCAGCGACCTACTAGCGGGGGGGAGTTTAGCCAAAAACATTCAGTACTTC
TRBV9	NA	TRBJ1-3	TRBD1	CASSVDEQGAAGNTIYF	TGTGCCAGCAGCGTAGATGAGCAGGGGGCGGCTGGAAACACCATATATTTT
TRBV4-1	once	TRBJ2-7	NA	CASSHSSGFFYEQYF	TGCGCCAGCAGCCATTCCTCAGGGTTTTTCTACGAGCAGTACTTC
TRBV27	few	TRBJ1-3	NA	CASSSTPGVSGNTIYF	TGTGCCAGCAGTTCGACCCCAGGGGTCTCTGGAAACACCATATATTTT
TRBV2	NA	TRBJ1-1	TRBD1	CASSVPDRGVVSVDTEAFF	TGTGCCAGCAGTGTACCCGACAGGGGTGTTGTGTCGGTGGACACTGAAGCTTTCTTT
TRBV12-5	NA	TRBJ2-3	TRBD1	CASGLVPDGQADTDTQYF	TGTGCTAGTGGTTTGGTACCCGACGGACAGGCCGACACAGATACGCAGTATTTT
TRBV19	NA	TRBJ1-2	NA	CASSIGRGDYGYTF	TGTGCCAGTAGTATAGGGCGCGGGGACTATGGCTACACCTTC
TRBV2	NA	TRBJ2-2	TRBD1	CASTTQGFVTGELFF	TGTGCCAGCACCACACAGGGGTTCGTCACCGGGGAGCTGTTTTTT
TRBV19	NA	TRBJ1-1	NA	CATCSRGGGTEAFF	TGTGCCACCTGTTCTAGGGGTGGAGGGACTGAAGCTTTCTTT
TRBV6-1	NA	TRBJ1-5	NA	CASSEARWRGGNQPQHF	TGTGCCAGCAGTGAAGCTCGTTGGAGGGGAGGCAATCAGCCCCAGCATTTT
TRBV24-1	NA	TRBJ2-1	TRBD2	CATSRLAGGLNEQFF	TGTGCCACCAGTCGACTAGCGGGGGGGCTTAATGAGCAGTTCTTC
TRBV27	NA	TRBJ2-3	TRBD2	CASHKSGGALDTQYF	TGTGCCAGCCATAAAAGCGGGGGGGCGCTAGATACGCAGTATTTT
TRBV28	NA	TRBJ2-3	TRBD2	CASSLGGGERADTQYF	TGTGCCAGCAGTTTGGGCGGGGGGGAGAGAGCAGATACGCAGTATTTT
TRBV3-1/TRBV3-2	NA	TRBJ1-1	TRBD1	CASSQDYWDRGSPEAFF	TGTGCCAGCAGCCAAGATTATTGGGACAGGGGAAGCCCTGAAGCTTTCTTT
TRBV5-6	NA	TRBJ2-2	TRBD1	CASSLGDRDTGELFF	TGTGCCAGCAGCTTGGGGGACAGGGACACCGGGGAGCTGTTTTTT
TRBV7-6	NA	TRBJ1-1	NA	CASSLARENTEAFF	TGTGCCAGCAGCTTAGCAAGAGAGAACACTGAAGCTTTCTTT
TRBV9	NA	TRBJ1-6	NA	CASSGGESPLHF	TGTGCCAGCAGCGGAGGTGAATCACCCCTCCACTTT
TRBV4-1	NA	TRBJ1-6	TRBD1	CASSPGTGKNSPLHF	TGCGCCAGCAGCCCGGGGACAGGGAAGAATTCACCCCTCCACTTT
TRBV2	NA	TRBJ1-5	NA	CASGGRNQPQHF	TGTGCCAGCGGAGGGCGCAATCAGCCCCAGCATTTT
TRBV11-3	NA	TRBJ2-1	TRBD2	CASSFSGGAVDEQFF	TGTGCCAGCAGCTTTAGCGGGGGGGCGGTTGATGAGCAGTTCTTC
TRBV5-1	NA	TRBJ1-4	TRBD1	CASSAGTGSTNEKLFF	TGCGCCAGCAGCGCGGGGACAGGGTCTACTAATGAAAAACTGTTTTTT
TRBV11-3	NA	TRBJ2-5	NA	CASSLALGGTQYF	TGTGCCAGCAGCTTAGCCCTCGGGGGGACCCAGTACTTC
TRBV19	NA	TRBJ1-4	NA	CARGRWQGRCSTNEKLFF	TGTGCCAGAGGAAGGTGGCAGGGGCGATGTTCGACTAATGAAAAACTGTTTTTT